The 31 T cell receptor beta chains reported below all come from one sample, sequenced in a study of blood T cell repertoires in COVID-19 (dated by TCRdb to about 2020). Receptors were amplified or captured by the immunoSEQ multiplex PCR assay. TCRdb stores this immuneACCESS table with in-frame sequences only. Part of the clones is absent; in the studies checked, under half of the shortfall reflects unresolved V genes, and no reason is known for the rest. Present in this sample are fewer than 700,000 clones, about 88% of which were seen just once. The ten largest clonotypes hold about 8% of the sample. Material for sequencing was peripheral blood. The receptor source for this set is a woman between 50 and 59 years old with COVID-19, enrolled during active disease.

The chain employs TRBV11-1 and TRBJ2-2; D is unclear. The CDR3 is 11 residues long. Looked up from germline, CDR1 is SGHAT and CDR2 is FQDESV (reference sequence). Deletions cut 6 bases from V and 5 bases from J, with 4 bases between. The CDR3: CASRRTGELFF. The CDR3 DNA is TGTGCCAGCAGGCGGACCGGGGAGCTGTTTTTT.

This rearrangement joins TRBV18 to TRBJ2-3; 10 nucleotides line up with TRBD2. CDR1 is KGHSH, CDR2 LQKENI, per germline. The CDR3 has 16 residues. The V segment lost 4 bases and the J segment 7 bases; nucleotides outside the gene matches: 11. The chain's CDR3 is CASSHAGTSASYTQYF. The CDR3 DNA sequence: TGTGCCAGCTCACACGCCGGGACTAGCGCATCCTATACGCAGTATTTT. Full variable domain (rest looked up from reference TRBV18 and TRBJ2-3): NAGVMQNPRHLVRRRGQEARLRCSPMKGHSHVYWYRQLPEEGLKFMVYLQKENIIDESGMPKERFSAEFPKEGPSILRIQQVVRGDSAAYFCASSHAGTSASYTQYFGPGTRLTVL.

V is TRBV30 and J is TRBJ2-7; no definite D call. The CDR3 has 16 residues. Germline assignment: CDR1 GTSNPN and CDR2 SVGIG (reference sequence). V was cut by 0 bases and J by 0 bases, with 15 bases left in between. The CDR3 bases are TGTGCCTGGAGTGTATATCTATACAGCATCTCCTACGAGCAGTACTTC. The encoded protein is CAWSVYLYSISYEQYF.

V usage is TRBV7-3 and J usage is TRBJ1-1, with D perhaps TRBD1 (6 bases). The CDR3 covers 14 residues. CDR1 and CDR2 (germline): SGHTA, FQGTGA. V dropped 3 bases and J dropped 1 base, with 9 bases sitting between them. The CDR3 reads CASSLGHQNTEAFF. CDR3 coding DNA: TGTGCCAGCAGCTTGGGACATCAGAACACTGAAGCTTTCTTT.

This clone turned up a few times. The chain links TRBV6-5 to TRBJ1-4, with TRBD1 identical over 10 bases. The CDR3 covers 13 residues. CDR1 and CDR2 (germline): MNHEY, SVGAGI. The V and J ends lost 8 bases and 8 bases, in that order; junction bases with no gene match: 5. CDR3 loop: CASGTGEREKLFF. In nucleotides, the CDR3 is TGTGCCAGCGGGACAGGGGAAAGAGAAAAACTGTTTTTT.

The chain links TRBV5-6 to TRBJ1-1; possible D gene TRBD1, 6 bases. The V and J ends lost 1 base and 4 bases respectively, with 17 bases between them. CDR1 is SGHDT and CDR2 is YYEEEE in the germline V gene. The CDR3 covers 16 residues. CDR3 residues: CASSLSGGASGTEAFF. CDR3 nucleotides: TGTGCCAGCAGCTTGTCGGGGGGGGCGAGCGGCACTGAAGCTTTCTTT.

This rearrangement joins TRBV5-1 to TRBJ2-7, with 8 positions matching TRBD2. J gave up 7 bases and V 4 bases, and 13 bases lay outside the gene matches. This CDR3 spans 15 amino acids. CDR1 is SGHRS and CDR2 is YFSETQ in the germline V gene. This CDR3 is CASSPSNGGVIEQYF. The CDR3, as DNA: TGCGCCAGCAGCCCCAGCAACGGGGGGGTAATTGAGCAGTACTTC. Combining the CDR3 with reference TRBV5-1 and TRBJ2-7 gives the whole variable domain KAGVTQTPRYLIKTRGQQVTLSCSPISGHRSVSWYQQTPGQGLQFLFEYFSETQRNKGNFPGRFSGRQFSNSRSEMNVSTLELGDSALYLCASSPSNGGVIEQYFGPGTRLTVT.

J is TRBJ1-5 and V is TRBV5-5; 7 bases line up with TRBD1. There are 15 residues in the CDR3. With V trimmed by 5 bases and J by 5 bases, 10 bases remained unmatched. Looked up from germline, CDR1 is SGHKS and CDR2 is YYEKEE (reference sequence). CDR3 nucleotides: TGTGCCAGCAGTTTACAGGGGACTCCGTATCAGCCCCAGCATTTT. Translating it yields CASSLQGTPYQPQHF.

V gene TRBV16 combines with J gene TRBJ1-6, with TRBD1 matching over 8 bases. V shed 8 bases, J shed 7 bases, and the junction held 4 bases outside the gene matches. CDR1 KGHSY and CDR2 FQNENV come from the germline V gene. This CDR3 has 13 residues. CDR3 bases: TGTGCCAGCCGAAGGACAGGGAATTCACCCCTCCACTTT. This codes for CASRRTGNSPLHF.

The rearrangement links TRBV10-1 to TRBJ1-1; the D is unclear. V dropped 5 bases and J dropped 0 bases, with 10 bases sitting between them. Germline V gene lookup returns CDR1 WNHNN and CDR2 SYGVQD (reference sequence). This CDR3 has 14 amino acids. CDR3 nucleotide sequence: TGCGCCAGCAGTAAAAACAGACTGAACACTGAAGCTTTCTTT. As protein: CASSKNRLNTEAFF.

This clone showed up just once. The V call is TRBV7-5, the J call TRBJ1-1; the table's D gene call, TRBD1, was not cross checked with the DNA. TRBV7-5 is a documented pseudogene. The CDR3 is 17 residues long. The CDR3 nucleotides read TGTGCCAGAAGCTTAGAAGAAAGGACAGGGGAAAACACTGAAGCTTTCTTT. It specifies CARSLEERTGENTEAFF.

The rearrangement uses TRBV28 and TRBJ2-2; 8 nucleotides agree with TRBD1. CDR1 is MDHEN, CDR2 SYDVKM, per germline. J was trimmed by 1 base and V by 3 bases; bases with no gene match: 1. This CDR3 is 15 amino acids long. The CDR3 reads CASSFGQGNTGELFF. The DNA of the CDR3 is TGTGCCAGCAGTTTCGGACAGGGGAACACCGGGGAGCTGTTTTTT.

J is TRBJ1-1 and V is TRBV7-9; D call uncertain. CDR1 is SEHNR and CDR2 is FQNEAQ in the germline V gene (reference sequence). There are 12 residues in the CDR3. Trimming stripped 5 bases from V and 2 bases from J, with 6 bases between. The CDR3 region is CASSLVNTEAFF. DNA for the CDR3: TGTGCCAGCAGCCTCGTAAACACTGAAGCTTTCTTT.

The V call is TRBV30, the J call TRBJ2-1; 9 nucleotides line up with TRBD2. With 3 bases clipped from V and 6 bases from J, the junction kept 9 bases outside the gene matches. Germline V lookup: CDR1 GTSNPN, CDR2 SVGIG (reference sequence). The CDR3 runs to 15 residues. The CDR3 region is CAWRGAGTSINEQFF. CDR3 sequence (DNA): TGTGCCTGGAGGGGGGCCGGGACTAGCATCAATGAGCAGTTCTTC.

This clone showed up just once. V is TRBV3-1 (or the pseudogene TRBV3-2) and J is TRBJ2-1, with 7 positions matching TRBD1. The V gene's germline CDR1 is LGHDT and CDR2 YNNKEL (reference sequence). This CDR3 has 16 amino acids. V lost 0 bases to trimming and J lost 4 bases; unmatched junction nucleotides: 6. This CDR3 is CASSQDGDRAYNEQFF. For the CDR3, the DNA is TGTGCCAGCAGCCAAGATGGGGACAGAGCTTACAATGAGCAGTTCTTC.

This clone was seen only once. This chain links TRBV5-6 with TRBJ2-7; possible D gene TRBD2, 6 bases. V lost 4 bases, J lost 1 base, and 9 bases lay in between. Germline CDR1 and CDR2: SGHDT and YYEEEE. This CDR3 has 13 residues. The CDR3 region has the DNA TGTGCCAGCAGCCTGGAGGGGTCCTACGAGCAGTACTTC. Its translation is CASSLEGSYEQYF.

The chain employs TRBV19 and TRBJ2-6; D unclear. Germline V gene sequence: CDR1 LNHDA, CDR2 SQIVND (reference sequence). This CDR3 has 15 residues. Trimming left V 5 bases short and J 1 base short, with 9 bases between. The CDR3 DNA sequence: TGTGCCAGTAGTGGAACAGTGTCTGGGGCCAACGTCCTGACTTTC. Its translation: CASSGTVSGANVLTF.

The V call is TRBV12-3 or TRBV12-4, the J call TRBJ2-7; a possible D gene is TRBD2 (5 bases). The CDR3 has 13 amino acids. V was cut by 0 bases and J by 9 bases, with 12 bases left in between. The chain's CDR3 is CASSLARTRGQYF. DNA of the CDR3: TGTGCCAGCAGTTTAGCGAGGACTCGCGGGCAGTACTTC.

The V call is TRBV19, the J call TRBJ1-1, with a weak D call TRBD1 (6 bases). The CDR3 has 14 amino acids. CDR1 is LNHDA, CDR2 SQIVND, per germline (reference sequence). Trimming removed 5 bases from V and 4 bases from J, with 14 bases in between. The DNA for the CDR3 is TGTGCCAGTAGTGTCAACAGGGTGGGCACTGAAGCTTTCTTT. Its translation is CASSVNRVGTEAFF. Filled out from reference TRBV19 and TRBJ1-1, the complete variable domain reads DGGITQSPKYLFRKEGQNVTLSCEQNLNHDAMYWYRQDPGQGLRLIYYSQIVNDFQKGDIAEGYSVSREKKESFPLTVTSAQKNPTAFYLCASSVNRVGTEAFFGQGTRLTVV.

The gene calls are TRBV4-1 and TRBJ2-2, with 9 bases fitting TRBD1. V was clipped by 3 bases and J by 0 bases; unmatched bases: 5. Germline V gene data show CDR1 as MGHRA and CDR2 as YSYEKL. The CDR3 has 17 amino acids. DNA for the CDR3: TGCGCCAGCAGCCACCCGGGACAGGGAACGAACACCGGGGAGCTGTTTTTT. This encodes CASSHPGQGTNTGELFF.

V is TRBV10-2 and J is TRBJ2-7, with TRBD1 matching 7 bases. Trimming cost V 0 bases and J 4 bases; bases outside gene matches: 9. Germline assignment: CDR1 WSHSY and CDR2 SAAADI. The CDR3 covers 16 residues. CDR3 bases: TGCGCCAGCAGTGAGTCGATGATCCAGGGGGTATACGAGCAGTACTTC. As protein: CASSESMIQGVYEQYF.

This clone was recorded once. This chain uses TRBV11-2 with TRBJ2-3; TRBD2 matches 10 bases. Germline CDR1 is SGHAT and CDR2 is FQNNGV. V was clipped by 1 base and J by 2 bases; unmatched bases: 3. The CDR3 spans 16 residues. The CDR3 DNA is TGTGCCAGCAGCTTAGGAGCGGGGGGGTCCACAGATACGCAGTATTTT. Translating gives CASSLGAGGSTDTQYF.

The chain employs TRBV24-1 and TRBJ2-2; 9 bases map to TRBD1. Per germline, CDR1 KGHDR and CDR2 SFDVKD. Trimming took 3 bases from V and 3 from J; bases not matched to a gene: 10. This CDR3 spans 18 amino acids. CDR3 region: CATSDPGGQGSHTGELFF. The CDR3 bases are TGTGCCACCAGTGATCCCGGAGGACAGGGGTCGCACACCGGGGAGCTGTTTTTT.

This chain joins TRBV10-3 and TRBJ1-6; D is possibly TRBD1 (5 bases). V was pared by 7 bases and J by 9 bases, with 13 bases between. This CDR3 has 13 residues. Germline CDR1 and CDR2: ENHRY and SYGVKD. The CDR3 DNA reads TGTGCCATCACCATCGGGGGAGGTTCACCCCTCCACTTT. As protein: CAITIGGGSPLHF.

The chain recombines TRBV18 with TRBJ1-1; D unresolved. The CDR3 is 13 residues long. Germline V CDR1 and CDR2: KGHSH, LQKENI. Trimming took 4 bases from V and 1 from J, leaving 7 bases between them. CDR3 amino acids: CASSQEQNTEAFF. Written as DNA, the CDR3 is TGTGCCAGCTCACAAGAACAGAACACTGAAGCTTTCTTT.

The V gene is TRBV9, the J gene TRBJ1-1; a possible D gene is TRBD1 (6 bases). CDR1 is SGDLS and CDR2 is YYNGEE in the germline V gene. This CDR3 is 12 amino acids long. With 4 bases removed from V and 12 bases from J, the gap between germline ends came to 16 bases. The CDR3 loop is CASSPYTGNTFF. The CDR3 DNA reads TGTGCCAGCAGCCCCTACACAGGGAACACTTTCTTT.

The chain uses TRBV2 and TRBJ1-1; 7 nucleotides agree with TRBD1. The germline CDR1 and CDR2 sequences are SNHLY and FYNNEI. This CDR3 has 17 residues. V lost 3 bases and J lost 5; bases outside the gene matches: 15. This CDR3 is CASSDLGTVPHGTEAFF. In DNA form, the CDR3 reads TGTGCCAGCAGTGACCTGGGGACAGTCCCTCATGGGACTGAAGCTTTCTTT.

This CDR3 is CASSPWGGGNSYNEQFF. CDR3 nucleotides: TGTGCCAGCAGCCCCTGGGGAGGGGGTAATTCTTACAATGAGCAGTTCTTC. The chain carries TRBV9 and TRBJ2-1, with D possibly TRBD2 on 7 matching bases. V shed 4 bases and J shed 4 bases, with 21 bases lying between them. The length of the CDR3 is 17 residues. Germline V gene sequence: CDR1 SGDLS, CDR2 YYNGEE. Looking up the rest from reference TRBV9 and TRBJ2-1 gives the full variable domain: DSGVTQTPKHLITATGQRVTLRCSPRSGDLSVYWYQQSLDQGLQFLIQYYNGEERAKGNILERFSAQQFPDLHSELNLSSLELGDSALYFCASSPWGGGNSYNEQFFGPGTRLTVL.

The gene calls are TRBV3-1 (or the pseudogene TRBV3-2) and TRBJ1-1, with D possibly TRBD1 on 5 matching bases. The germline V and J ends were trimmed by 1 base and 4 bases, with 16 bases remaining between them. The CDR3 runs 16 residues. Germline CDR1 and CDR2: LGHDT and YNNKEL (reference sequence). The CDR3 nucleotides are TGTGCCAGCAGCCAAGCTTTGGACACCCGAGGCACTGAAGCTTTCTTT. Translating it yields CASSQALDTRGTEAFF.

V and J are TRBV15 and TRBJ2-3; D gene unclear. Germline V gene data show CDR1 as LNHNV and CDR2 as YYDKDF (reference sequence). CDR3 size: 13 residues. Deletions cut 3 bases from V and 3 bases from J, with 7 bases between. The CDR3 here is CATSSTSTDTQYF. In nucleotides, the CDR3 is TGTGCCACCAGCAGCACTTCAACAGATACGCAGTATTTT.

This chain uses TRBV4-1 with TRBJ1-4; unclear D gene. The V gene lost 6 bases and the J gene lost 0 bases, with 11 bases spanning the gap. This CDR3 spans 15 amino acids. Germline V gene data show CDR1 as MGHRA and CDR2 as YSYEKL. The CDR3 spells CASRLTGATNEKLFF. The DNA of the CDR3 is TGCGCCAGCAGGTTAACGGGAGCAACTAATGAAAAACTGTTTTTT.